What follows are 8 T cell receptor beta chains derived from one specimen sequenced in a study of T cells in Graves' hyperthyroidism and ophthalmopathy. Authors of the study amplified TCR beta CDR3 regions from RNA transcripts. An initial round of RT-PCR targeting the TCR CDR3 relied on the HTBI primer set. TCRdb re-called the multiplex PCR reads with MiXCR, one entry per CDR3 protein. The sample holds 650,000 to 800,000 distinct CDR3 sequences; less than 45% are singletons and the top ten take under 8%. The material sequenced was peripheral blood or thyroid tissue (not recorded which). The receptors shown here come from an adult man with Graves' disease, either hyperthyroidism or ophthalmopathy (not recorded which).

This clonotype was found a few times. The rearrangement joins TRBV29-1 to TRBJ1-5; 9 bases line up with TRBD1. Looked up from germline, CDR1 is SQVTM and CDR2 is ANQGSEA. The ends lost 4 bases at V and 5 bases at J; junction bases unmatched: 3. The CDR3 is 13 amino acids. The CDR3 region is CSVGTGVDQPQHF. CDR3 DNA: TGCAGCGTTGGGACAGGGGTTGATCAGCCCCAGCATTTT.

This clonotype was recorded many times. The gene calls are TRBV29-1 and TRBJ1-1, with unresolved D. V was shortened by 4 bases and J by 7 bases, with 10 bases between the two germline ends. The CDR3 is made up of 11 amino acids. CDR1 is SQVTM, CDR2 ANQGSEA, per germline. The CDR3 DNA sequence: TGCAGCGTTGTGGCGGCATATGAAGCTTTCTTT. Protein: CSVVAAYEAFF.

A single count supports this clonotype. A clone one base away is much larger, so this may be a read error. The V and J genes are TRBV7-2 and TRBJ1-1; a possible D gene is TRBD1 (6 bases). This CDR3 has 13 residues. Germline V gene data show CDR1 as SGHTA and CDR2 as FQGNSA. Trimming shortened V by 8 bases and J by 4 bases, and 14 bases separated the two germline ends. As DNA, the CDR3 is TGTGCCAGCGGGAGACAGGTTAGCACTGAAGCTTTCTTT. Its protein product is CASGRQVSTEAFF.

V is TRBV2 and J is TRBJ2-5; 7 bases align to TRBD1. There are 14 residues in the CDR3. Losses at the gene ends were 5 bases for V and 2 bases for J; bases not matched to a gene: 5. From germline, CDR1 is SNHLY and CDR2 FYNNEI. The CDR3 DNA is TGTGCCAGCAGTCGACAGGGACGGCAAGAGACCCAGTACTTC. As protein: CASSRQGRQETQYF.

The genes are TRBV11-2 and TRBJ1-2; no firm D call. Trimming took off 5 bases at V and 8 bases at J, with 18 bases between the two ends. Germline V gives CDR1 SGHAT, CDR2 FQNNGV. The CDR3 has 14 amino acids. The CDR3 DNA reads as TGTGCCAGCAGCCAATCGACCTGGGGTAGCGGCTACACCTTC. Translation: CASSQSTWGSGYTF.

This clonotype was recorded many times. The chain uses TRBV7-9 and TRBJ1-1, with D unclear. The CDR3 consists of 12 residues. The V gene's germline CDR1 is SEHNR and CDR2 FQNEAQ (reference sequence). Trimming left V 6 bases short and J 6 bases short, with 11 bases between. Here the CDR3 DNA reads TGTGCCAGCAGAGCCGGAGCGTCTGAAGCTTTCTTT. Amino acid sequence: CASRAGASEAFF.

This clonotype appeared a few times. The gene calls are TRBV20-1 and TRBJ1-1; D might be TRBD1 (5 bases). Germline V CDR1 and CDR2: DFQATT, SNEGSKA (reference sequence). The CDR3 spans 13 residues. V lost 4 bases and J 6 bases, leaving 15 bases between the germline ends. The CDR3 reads CSATRGALSEAFF. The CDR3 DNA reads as TGCAGTGCTACCAGAGGGGCTTTGTCTGAAGCTTTCTTT.

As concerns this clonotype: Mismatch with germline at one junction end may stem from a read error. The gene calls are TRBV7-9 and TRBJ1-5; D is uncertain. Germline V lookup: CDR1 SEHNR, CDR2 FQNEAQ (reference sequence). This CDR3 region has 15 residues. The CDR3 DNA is TGCGCCAGCAGCCAAGTAGCGCAGAGGGATCAGCCCCAGCATTTT. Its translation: CASSQVAQRDQPQHF.